This T cell receptor beta chain came from a study of T cells in Graves' hyperthyroidism and ophthalmopathy (dated by TCRdb to between 2018 and 2021). Concerning the study at large: Peripheral blood was sampled at the time of initial diagnosis, prior to any treatment. According to the paper, TCR Vbeta CDR3 sequencing was carried out on about 140 peripheral blood samples, which came from approximately 41 ophthalmopathy, around 75 hyperthyroidism and approximately 17 progressor patients. Prospective prediction of ophthalmopathy was tested in an independent validation cohort of 18 to 20 hyperthyroidism patients and 17 patients who later progressed to ophthalmopathy. The study also compared thyroid tissue and blood T-cell repertoires from a handful of Graves' hyperthyroidism patients. To identify distinguishing TCR V-J signatures, a discovery cohort of 100 patients was used, comprising approximately 40 with Graves' ophthalmopathy and approximately 57 with stable Graves' hyperthyroidism. After sampling, hyperthyroidism patients received methimazole starting at 30 mg daily, and ophthalmopathy patients received high-dose intravenous methylprednisolone. The 95 to 100 discovery patients were randomly split 7:3 into training and test sets.

Moderately to severely active disease, a Clinical Activity Score of at least 3, a NOSPECS grade of at least 4, and a duration under 3 months were present in ophthalmopathy patients. Patients with uncontrolled infections, other autoimmune diseases, pregnancy or lactation were excluded. Diagnoses were established on the basis of clinical symptoms, serum thyroxine and TRAb, thyroid ultrasound, and orbital computed tomography. PBMCs were separated from roughly 10 ml of fresh peripheral blood using Ficoll-Paque density gradient centrifugation. Trizol reagent was used to extract total RNA, and RNA quality was then checked on an Agilent 2100 Bioanalyzer. TCR beta CDR3 regions were amplified from RNA transcripts. A first-round RT-PCR of the TCR CDR3 used the HTBI primer set with the Qiagen OneStep RT-PCR kit. A second multiplex PCR round built the libraries, followed by size selection and purification. Libraries were sequenced paired-end with 100 bp reads on an Illumina HiSeq2000. As for the authors' bioinformatics: Raw data were processed with SOAPnuke, discarding reads with adapters, uncalled bases, mean Phred below 15, or no exact constant-primer or identifier match. COPE v1.2.5 was used to merge the high-quality paired reads, and each unique nucleotide sequence was defined as a clonotype. MiTCR v1.1 was used to align clonotypes to the IMGT TRBV, TRBD and TRBJ reference segments. The analysis was restricted to V-J combinations with a frequency above 0.0001, which together covered roughly 99% of the repertoires. A TCS score was defined as the ratio of F50 (clonal expansion) to E x V (chaos), with BLOSUM62-based TCRdist applied between CDR3 peptides within each V-J. Welch's t-statistics and random forest reduced 450 to 600 V-J features to fewer than 15, which were used in a naive Bayes classifier (R e1071). The public reads were reprocessed in TCRdb via fastp at Q25 and MiXCR, keeping in-frame beta chains. Identical CDR3 protein sequences are pooled into one entry, listed with their most common genes and DNA. V and J calls and clone size were set by TCRdb, not the authors. Within this sample are around 620,000 distinct CDR3 sequences, with over 12% of them counted one time only. In total, the top ten clones hold over 6% of the sample.

This clonotype has ten or more counts. There is no known antigen for this receptor. No base quality information exists; no much larger clone differs at one position. Summary of the overall study and its limitations: Most expanded thyroid clonotypes (frequency above 0.001) were also detected in blood, a finding suggesting that blood repertoires may reflect thyroid immune responses. Ophthalmopathy was separated from stable hyperthyroidism by a 13 V-J signature model, with around 90% sensitivity and about 81% specificity obtained in cross-validation and 80%/75% obtained in testing. Sample size was not statistically predetermined, and blinding of investigators to group allocation was not performed. In validation, the model predicted progression to ophthalmopathy with over 65% sensitivity and 72% to 85% specificity, a median of 6.5 months before onset.

The CDR3 measures 13 amino acids from cysteine to phenylalanine. Solely the CDR3 DNA is kept, with 39 bases framed from the first base. V lost 1 base and J lost 7 bases; the stretch between them is 10 bases long. CDR1 and CDR2 were assigned from the germline V gene as SGHNT and YENEEA. This receptor was obtained from a young woman with Graves' ophthalmopathy. This sequence uses TRBV11-3 and TRBJ1-1; there is no confident call for the D gene. Material for sequencing was blood. The DNA reads TGTGCCAGCAGCTTAGGAGGGATTGATGAAGCTTTCTTT. This encodes CASSLGGIDEAFF.